This T cell receptor (beta chain) was recorded in a study of T-cell reconstitution after alpha-beta-depleted transplantation in children (dated by TCRdb to the mid-2010s). For the wider study: T-cell immune reconstitution after TCRalphabeta/CD19-depleted allogeneic hematopoietic cell transplantation in children was quantitatively tracked in the study by means of TCR repertoire profiling.

From cysteine to phenylalanine, the CDR3 is 14 amino acids long. The read is trimmed to its CDR3 DNA, 42 bases read in frame from base 1. Sequences LGHNA (CDR1) and YSLEER (CDR2) are obtained from the germline V gene. Relative to germline, V is 1 base shorter and J is 5 bases shorter, with 11 bases between their ends. Preparation of the library involved PCR. The data were produced on an Illumina HiSeq 2500. To normalize quantification of the TCRbeta repertoire, the TCR libraries were built with molecular barcoding that relied on unique molecular identifiers. TCRdb reran the public reads through fastp at Q25 and MiXCR, keeping productive beta chains. Each entry is one CDR3 protein sequence, shown with its most common DNA and genes. Counted in this sample were about 610,000 distinct CDR3 sequences; approximately 10% of them appeared once. Clones ranked in the top ten supply less than 5% of the sample.

The sample holds a few counts of this clonotype. Its cognate antigen has yet to be identified. Base qualities are not at hand, and no much larger clone is one base apart. The sequence was collected from a human donor who donated a stem cell graft to a child with acute myeloid leukemia. The sequence joins TRBV4-3 to TRBJ2-5, and TRBD1 may be the D gene, going by 5 matching bases. Sequences were derived from PBMCs from the stem cell graft donor, sampled from the stem cell graft. CDR3 loop: CASSQGRRVETQYF. The sequence in DNA is TGCGCCAGCAGCCAAGGCCGCAGGGTTGAGACCCAGTACTTC.